Listed here is a single T cell receptor (beta chain). The antigen this receptor binds is unknown. No much larger clone exists at a distance of one base, and base qualities are not known. The sample belongs to a study of blood T cell repertoires in COVID-19 (dated by TCRdb to about 2020). Context from the whole study: Samples from collaborators originated in the United States, Italy and Spain and spanned both the acute and convalescent phases of COVID-19. The material from the prospective study consisted of cDNA or gDNA derived from T cells, B-cell-depleted T cells, or PBMCs. Subjects who had been exposed to COVID-19, were actively infected with it, or had recovered from it provided the deeply sampled blood TCRbeta repertoires that made up the dataset. The repertoires were released in a freely available public database intended as a resource for research on the immune response to SARS-CoV-2. Samples came from the ongoing ImmuneRACE study (first 160 participants) plus 1,254 subjects from 6 global collaborators. Nearly every sample came with metadata listing a de-identified subject ID, COVID-19 status, age in years and sex. HLA class I and class II types, where available, came from metadata supplied by the sample provider rather than from assay-based typing.

Collaborating institutions collected whole blood in K2EDTA tubes following their own protocols. For TCRbeta analysis, collaborators shipped samples in one of three forms: frozen whole blood, isolated PBMCs, or DNA extracted from either of those sample types. What the authors observed across the whole study: How much clinical and demographic metadata was included differed by source and by participant, and the metadata was provided uncurated.

Counted from cysteine to phenylalanine, this CDR3 has 15 amino acids. Only CDR3 DNA remains: 45 bases, in frame from the first base. CDR1 and CDR2 are read off the germline V gene as SGHTA and FQGNSA. V is trimmed back by 5 bases and J by 3 bases, and the junction contains 8 bases that no gene match accounts for. TCRbeta CDR3 regions were amplified from genomic DNA using the immunoSEQ Assay, a bias-controlled multiplex PCR. The published analysis was carried out like this. Within the assay, amplification of reference gene primers was used to estimate how many nucleated cells each sample contained. To quantify the absolute abundance of each unique TCRbeta CDR3 rearrangement, sequence reads were collapsed and filtered. For each sample, productive Simpson clonality was calculated by taking the square root of Simpson's diversity index across productive rearrangements. TCRdb carries this immuneACCESS record with in-frame sequences only. Its versions omit some clonotypes, under half of them owing to an unresolved V gene in the studies checked, with the rest unexplained. That table is the source of V, J and clone size, and D and trimming were worked out from the DNA. The sample table shows 200,000 or so clones, and 70% to 90% are seen once. Of the sample, over 2.5% falls within the top ten clones.

This receptor chain uses TRBV7-2 and TRBJ2-7; the central 9 bases match TRBD2. Material for sequencing was peripheral blood. This TCR was recovered from a man aged 60 to 75 with acute or convalescent COVID-19. The bases read TGTGCCAGCAGCCCAGGGGCTAGCGGGAACTACGAGCAGTACTTC. Translation gives CASSPGASGNYEQYF. The CDR3, completed at both ends by the reference TRBV7-2 and TRBJ2-7 genes, gives the full variable domain GAGVSQSPSNKVTEKGKDVELRCDPISGHTALYWYRQSLGQGLEFLIYFQGNSAPDKSGLPSDRFSAERTGGSVSTLTIQRTQQEDSAVYLCASSPGASGNYEQYFGPGTRLTVT.